This T cell receptor (beta chain) originates from a study of tissue T cells after allogeneic stem cell transplantation. Study observations and caveats: Which tissue TCRs were alloreactive or antigen-specific was not determined. Some clones might be persisting host cells. Anatomically similar tissues had similar TCR repertoires within each patient. Shared clones across patients were few; motif clustering revealed tissue-specific shared signatures.

Sequencing of TCRbeta CDR3 at survey depth gave sequences and template counts. Produced via immunoSEQ multiplex PCR; TCRdb's table is partial and in-frame only. Of some 48,000 clones in the sample, roughly 73% were seen once. The CDR3 has 15 residues. V was clipped by 3 bases and J by 0 bases, with 9 bases between them. The germline gives CDR1 NNHDY, CDR2 SYVADS. Turning to this clone: Its cognate antigen is unknown. Mouse gene names apply. The read finishes 1 residue shy of the CDR3 end, and the germline J gene is used to complete it.

The TCR comes from a pool of C57BL/6 mice in good health. J is TRBJ1-4 and V is TRBV13-3; weak D call: TRBD1 (5 bases). The sample was sorted cells pooled from one or two spleens. The CDR3 sequence is CASSGGRISNERLFF. The sequenced part of the CDR3 DNA is TGTGCCAGCAGTGGGGGACGAATTTCCAACGAAAGATTATTT.